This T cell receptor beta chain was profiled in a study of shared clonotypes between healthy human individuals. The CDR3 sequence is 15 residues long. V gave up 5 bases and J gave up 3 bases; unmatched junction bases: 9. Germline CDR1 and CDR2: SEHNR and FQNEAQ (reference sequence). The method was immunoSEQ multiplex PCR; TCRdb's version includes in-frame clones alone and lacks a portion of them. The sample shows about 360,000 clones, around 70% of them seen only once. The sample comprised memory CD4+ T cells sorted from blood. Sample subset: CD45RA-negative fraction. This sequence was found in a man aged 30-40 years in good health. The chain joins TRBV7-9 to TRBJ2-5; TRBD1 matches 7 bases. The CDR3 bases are TGTGCCAGCAGCCCCGGGACAGCGGAGAAAGAGACCCAGTACTTC. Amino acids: CASSPGTAEKETQYF.